The rows below give T cell receptor beta chains drawn from one sample of a study of cytomegalovirus exposure and HLA in healthy donors. Clones were read by immunoSEQ multiplex PCR, and TCRdb kept only the in-frame ones, dropping some. This table has under 150,000 clones, over 75% appearing once. The source material was PBMCs. These receptors were collected from a man aged 50 or older in good health and CMV-seronegative. Each CDR3 is given with its conserved first and last residue.

j_call v_call cdr3_aa
TRBJ1-4 TRBV9 CASSVSGLSTNEKLFF
TRBJ2-3 TRBV5-1 CASRSIAGGGSTDTQYF
TRBJ1-1 TRBV5-1 CASSLGGGTDAFF
TRBJ1-5 TRBV28 CASSLPSGEGGQPQHF
TRBJ2-1 TRBV27 CASSPRRTSGVSYNEQFF
TRBJ2-2 TRBV19 CAGGTVNTGELFF
TRBJ2-1 TRBV29-1 CSDRGAGGIYNEQFF
TRBJ1-5 TRBV30 CAWSVQGHQPQHF
TRBJ1-1 TRBV10-1 CASSAGTGMTEAFF
TRBJ2-7 TRBV2 CASSETGGSYEQYF
TRBJ2-5 TRBV29-1 CSVGLQPQETQYF
TRBJ2-2 TRBV30 CAWSVTTMNTGELFF
TRBJ2-1 TRBV7-8 CASSLRQGGPYNEQFF
TRBJ1-5 TRBV7-2 CASSDATGINQPQHF
TRBJ1-1 TRBV15 CATSRQGLNTEAFF
TRBJ1-4 TRBV27 CASSPQSPAGNEKLFF
TRBJ2-7 TRBV30 CAWSTAGRLGDYEQYF
TRBJ2-3 TRBV7-2 CASSLAKAGGRRYF
TRBJ1-1 TRBV19 CASSSPGGTAFF
TRBJ2-7 TRBV7-9 CASSSPGLTSHEQYF
TRBJ1-1 TRBV5-4 CASATGARVGTEAFF
TRBJ2-7 TRBV28 CASRGGLGTSGSSYEQYF
TRBJ1-2 TRBV5-1 CASRLTGSDGYTF
TRBJ1-2 TRBV6-1 CASSGGQGASYGYTF
TRBJ1-5 TRBV28 CASRTGQLEPQHF
TRBJ1-1 TRBV6-6 CASRHPGQGHTEAFF
TRBJ1-5 TRBV5-1 CASSPGQGNQPQHF
TRBJ2-7 TRBV27 CASSLSDTSYEQYF
TRBJ2-5 TRBV27 CASSLSIQETQYF
TRBJ1-1 TRBV29-1 CSVASGVNTEAFF
TRBJ2-2 TRBV9 CASSVSQGGAISGELFF
TRBJ2-3 TRBV7-2 CASSSTGAQYF
TRBJ2-1 TRBV5-4 CASSLDRGGYNEQFF
TRBJ2-1 TRBV6-6 CASNPLTGNYEQFF
TRBJ2-5 TRBV19 CASSIPRAGGSYQETQYF
TRBJ1-5 TRBV19 CASSPNWAGDQPQHF
TRBJ2-2 TRBV7-3 CASSLAAGGPGELFF
TRBJ1-1 TRBV6-1 CASSAKNTEAFF
TRBJ1-2 TRBV6-5 CASSYDRTRYGYTF
TRBJ2-5 TRBV6-6 CASSYSGGRQETQYF
TRBJ1-1 TRBV5-1 CASSWPGINTEAFF
TRBJ1-1 TRBV29-1 CSVRWGQNTEAFF
TRBJ2-3 TRBV7-3 CASSLDRDPDTQYF